A single sample is the source of the 27 T cell receptor beta chains below, sequenced in a study of blood T cell repertoires in COVID-19. Some clones are missing from TCRdb's copy, which holds only in-frame ones; the method was immunoSEQ multiplex PCR. The repertoire holds fewer than 85,000 clones, with roughly 90% as singletons. The specimen sequenced was peripheral blood. These receptors all stem from a man aged 45 to 65 with active COVID-19.

The chain carries TRBV7-3 and TRBJ2-1; D uncertain. Germline CDR1 SGHTA, CDR2 FQGTGA. The V end was cut by 5 bases, the J end by 9 bases, with 20 bases between. CDR3 length: 15 residues. CDR3 coding DNA: TGTGCCAGCAGCCCAGGCCCAGGCCGAAACGCTGAGCAGTTCTTC. It is translated as CASSPGPGRNAEQFF.

The rearrangement joins TRBV19 to TRBJ2-5; 7 bases are a match to TRBD2. CDR3 length equals 14 residues. V lost 7 bases to trimming and J lost 3 bases; unmatched junction nucleotides: 8. CDR1 is LNHDA, CDR2 SQIVND, per germline (reference sequence). In DNA form, the CDR3 reads TGTGCCAGTACTTCCCGTCGGGGGGAAGAGACCCAGTACTTC. As protein: CASTSRRGEETQYF.

This CDR3 reads CATSRDFFGGTEAFF. DNA of the CDR3: TGTGCCACCAGCAGAGACTTCTTCGGTGGTACTGAAGCTTTCTTT. This chain links TRBV15 with TRBJ1-1; no reliable D call. CDR3 size: 15 residues. Trimming took off 0 bases at V and 5 bases at J, with 13 bases between the two ends. The V gene's germline CDR1 is LNHNV and CDR2 YYDKDF (reference sequence). The whole variable domain, remainder taken from reference TRBV15 and TRBJ1-1, is DAMVIQNPRYQVTQFGKPVTLSCSQTLNHNVMYWYQQKSSQAPKLLFHYYDKDFNNEADTPDNFQSRRPNTSFCFLDIRSPGLGDTAMYLCATSRDFFGGTEAFFGQGTRLTVV.

The rearrangement links TRBV5-1 to TRBJ2-7; maybe TRBD1 (5 bases). V lost 4 bases, J lost 2 bases, and 13 bases lay in between. The germline CDR1 and CDR2 sequences are SGHRS and YFSETQ. The CDR3 consists of 14 residues. The CDR3 reads CASSEGDQAYEQYF. In DNA, the CDR3 is TGCGCCAGCAGCGAAGGGGATCAAGCCTACGAGCAGTACTTC.

This rearrangement joins TRBV5-5 to TRBJ2-5; 8 bases line up with TRBD1. Germline V gene sequence: CDR1 SGHKS, CDR2 YYEKEE (reference sequence). The CDR3 consists of 14 residues. The trim removed 4 bases at V and 5 bases at J, leaving 7 bases unmatched. CDR3 nucleotide sequence: TGTGCCAGCAGCCTTTGGACAGGGCAGGAGACCCAGTACTTC. Protein: CASSLWTGQETQYF.

J is TRBJ2-1 and V is TRBV5-1, with 11 nucleotides matching TRBD2. This CDR3 has 16 amino acids. After removal of 4 bases from V and 6 bases from J, the junction contained 9 bases not matched to a gene. Germline V gene sequence: CDR1 SGHRS, CDR2 YFSETQ. CDR3: CASSPDLAGGFNEQFF. Written as DNA, the CDR3 is TGCGCCAGCAGCCCGGACCTAGCGGGAGGATTCAATGAGCAGTTCTTC.

J is TRBJ2-1 and V is TRBV28, with TRBD2 matching over 7 bases. Trimming cost V 5 bases and J 6 bases; bases outside gene matches: 4. Germline CDR1 and CDR2: MDHEN and SYDVKM. There are 13 residues in the CDR3. The CDR3 sequence is CASSRTSFNEQFF. The CDR3, as DNA: TGTGCCAGCAGTCGGACTAGTTTCAATGAGCAGTTCTTC.

The J gene is TRBJ1-2, the V gene TRBV4-1; D is unresolved. The V end lost 1 base, the J end lost 2 bases, and 17 bases lay between the germline ends. Germline CDR1 MGHRA, CDR2 YSYEKL. This CDR3 region has 17 residues. As DNA, the CDR3 is TGCGCCAGCAGCCAAGTATCATTCTCAGTTTCGAACTATGGCTACACCTTC. This translates into CASSQVSFSVSNYGYTF.

This chain joins TRBV5-4 and TRBJ2-5, with 9 positions matching TRBD1. CDR1 SGHNT and CDR2 YYREEE come from the germline V gene (reference sequence). This CDR3 is built from 17 residues. Trimming cost V 4 bases and J 4 bases; bases outside gene matches: 14. The CDR3 here is CASSQRPGTGLGETQYF. In DNA, the CDR3 is TGTGCCAGCAGCCAACGTCCCGGGACAGGGTTAGGAGAGACCCAGTACTTC. The full variable domain, its missing parts supplied by reference TRBV5-4 and TRBJ2-5, is ETGVTQSPTHLIKTRGQQVTLRCSSQSGHNTVSWYQQALGQGPQFIFQYYREEENGRGNFPPRFSGLQFPNYSSELNVNALELDDSALYLCASSQRPGTGLGETQYFGPGTRLLVL.

The rearrangement uses TRBV6-1 and TRBJ1-5; perhaps TRBD1 as D (6 bases). Germline V gene lookup returns CDR1 MNHNS and CDR2 SASEGT. This CDR3 has 15 amino acids. Trimming stripped 3 bases from V and 1 base from J, with 10 bases between. As DNA, the CDR3 is TGTGCCAGCAGTGACACAGGGTTAAGCAATCAGCCCCAGCATTTT. It codes for CASSDTGLSNQPQHF.

The rearrangement joins TRBV5-1 to TRBJ1-1; TRBD1 agrees at 7 bases. The CDR3 covers 16 residues. With 0 bases clipped from V and 2 bases from J, the junction kept 7 bases outside the gene matches. Germline V gene sequence: CDR1 SGHRS, CDR2 YFSETQ. In DNA, the CDR3 is TGCGCCAGCAGCTTGGAACCGGGACAGATAAACACTGAAGCTTTCTTT. This sequence encodes CASSLEPGQINTEAFF.

The CDR3 region has the DNA TGTGCCTGGAGTTTTTACAGAGATACGCAGTATTTT. Its protein product is CAWSFYRDTQYF. The chain recombines TRBV30 with TRBJ2-3; D is ambiguous. Germline CDR1 is GTSNPN and CDR2 is SVGIG (reference sequence). The CDR3 runs 12 residues. Trimming left V 2 bases short and J 5 bases short, with 8 bases between. The variable domain in full, completed from reference TRBV30 and TRBJ2-3, reads SQTIHQWPATLVQPVGSPLSLECTVEGTSNPNLYWYRQAAGRGLQLLFYSVGIGQISSEVPQNLSASRPQDRQFILSSKKLLLSDSGFYLCAWSFYRDTQYFGPGTRLTVL.

This clone showed up just a few times. V gene TRBV9 combines with J gene TRBJ1-5; a weak D match, TRBD1 (6 bases). The CDR3 is 15 residues long. The germline V gene encodes CDR1 SGDLS and CDR2 YYNGEE. Trimming cost V 3 bases and J 1 base, with 11 bases left between them. The CDR3, as DNA: TGTGCCAGCAGCGCTGGGGGCTTGAGCAATCAGCCCCAGCATTTT. Protein: CASSAGGLSNQPQHF.

This sequence joins TRBV7-2 and TRBJ2-2; the D is unclear. Per the germline V gene, CDR1 is SGHTA and CDR2 is FQGNSA. This CDR3 contains 14 residues. V lost 1 base and J lost 3, with 6 bases in between. The CDR3 is CASSLGQYTGELFF. The CDR3 bases are TGTGCCAGCAGCTTAGGCCAGTACACCGGGGAGCTGTTTTTT. Using reference TRBV7-2 and TRBJ2-2 for the parts outside the CDR3, the full variable domain is GAGVSQSPSNKVTEKGKDVELRCDPISGHTALYWYRQSLGQGLEFLIYFQGNSAPDKSGLPSDRFSAERTGGSVSTLTIQRTQQEDSAVYLCASSLGQYTGELFFGEGSRLTVL.

This clone appeared once. V gene TRBV4-2 combines with J gene TRBJ2-1, with D unclear. This CDR3 has 17 residues. Germline V gene sequence: CDR1 LGHNA, CDR2 YNFKEQ. V lost 0 bases to trimming and J lost 0 bases, with 12 bases between them. In DNA form, the CDR3 reads TGTGCCAGCAGCCAAGATCTCCGCGCTAGCTCCTACAATGAGCAGTTCTTC. It is translated as CASSQDLRASSYNEQFF.

The V and J genes are TRBV27 and TRBJ2-5; TRBD2 aligns across 11 bases. V lost 6 bases, J lost 2 bases, and 8 bases stayed unmatched. Per germline, CDR1 MNHEY and CDR2 SMNVEV (reference sequence). This CDR3 has 16 amino acids. CDR3 amino acids: CASSRAGTSGQETQYF. DNA for the CDR3: TGTGCCAGCAGCCGCGCCGGGACTAGCGGACAAGAGACCCAGTACTTC.

This chain joins TRBV10-3 and TRBJ1-6; tentative D call: TRBD1 (6 bases). The V and J ends lost 7 bases and 7 bases respectively, with 11 bases between them. This CDR3 is 13 amino acids long. Looked up from germline, CDR1 is ENHRY and CDR2 is SYGVKD. CDR3 sequence reads: CAINRERNSPLHF. The CDR3 DNA follows: TGTGCCATCAACAGGGAACGGAATTCACCCCTCCACTTT.

The chain has TRBV15 and TRBJ2-1; no clear D. The CDR3 extends over 14 amino acids. Germline V gene data show CDR1 as LNHNV and CDR2 as YYDKDF (reference sequence). The V and J ends lost 5 bases and 0 bases respectively, with 8 bases between them. In nucleotides, the CDR3 is TGTGCCACCAGCTTGGTGAGCTCCTACAATGAGCAGTTCTTC. Protein sequence: CATSLVSSYNEQFF.

This chain connects TRBV24-1 to TRBJ1-5, with D unclear. V lost 3 bases and J 3 bases, leaving 5 bases between the germline ends. This CDR3 spans 13 amino acids. The germline CDR1 and CDR2 sequences are KGHDR and SFDVKD. Here the CDR3 DNA reads TGTGCCACCAGTGATGTCTCCAATCAGCCCCAGCATTTT. It yields the protein CATSDVSNQPQHF.

This clone was seen once. The rearrangement joins TRBV5-6 to TRBJ2-3; 7 bases are a match to TRBD1. Germline-derived CDR1 and CDR2 are SGHDT and YYEEEE. The CDR3 is 18 amino acids. Trimming at V came to 3 bases and at J to 2 bases, leaving 15 bases not matched to a gene. The CDR3 sequence is CASSWAGGSQIFTDTQYF. The CDR3 DNA follows: TGTGCCAGCAGCTGGGCAGGGGGTTCGCAAATTTTCACAGATACGCAGTATTTT.

J is TRBJ2-1 and V is TRBV4-1; the match to TRBD2 covers 10 bases. CDR3 length: 17 residues. The junction had 9 bases not matched to a gene; V was cut back by 3 bases and J by 4 bases. The germline V gene encodes CDR1 MGHRA and CDR2 YSYEKL. CDR3 sequence reads: CASSQGIAGGSYNEQFF. The DNA of the CDR3 is TGCGCCAGCAGCCAGGGGATAGCGGGGGGATCATACAATGAGCAGTTCTTC.

The V call is TRBV28, the J call TRBJ1-2, with D hard to call. The germline V gene encodes CDR1 MDHEN and CDR2 SYDVKM. Trimming cost V 9 bases and J 4 bases, with 21 bases left between them. The CDR3 sequence is 15 residues long. The CDR3 sequence is CASHLSGLQSYGYTF. The DNA for the CDR3 is TGTGCCAGTCACCTCAGTGGACTCCAAAGCTATGGCTACACCTTC.

V usage is TRBV7-8 and J usage is TRBJ1-1, with D maybe TRBD1 (6 bases). The CDR3 is 14 residues long. Germline V gene sequence: CDR1 SGHVS, CDR2 FQNEAQ. Trimming stripped 1 base from V and 10 bases from J, with 16 bases between. In DNA form, the CDR3 reads TGTGCCAGCAGCTTAGAGAAGGGAGAGGACAGAGCTTTCTTT. Its translation: CASSLEKGEDRAFF.

The V call is TRBV12-3 or TRBV12-4, the J call TRBJ1-1; D might be TRBD1 (6 bases). The CDR3 has 13 residues. V dropped 7 bases and J dropped 1 base, with 10 bases sitting between them. The DNA of the CDR3 is TGTGCCAGCACCCGAGGGGGGAACACTGAAGCTTTCTTT. Protein product: CASTRGGNTEAFF.

The chain employs TRBV10-3 and TRBJ1-1, with D possibly TRBD1 on 6 matching bases. This CDR3 contains 13 residues. Germline-derived CDR1 and CDR2 are ENHRY and SYGVKD. Trimming shortened V by 6 bases and J by 5 bases, and 13 bases separated the two germline ends. In DNA form, the CDR3 reads TGTGCCATCAGCCGGAAGGGGGATACTGAAGCTTTCTTT. This translates into CAISRKGDTEAFF.

This chain uses TRBV13 with TRBJ1-1, with D hard to call. The CDR3 has 13 residues. Trimming left V 4 bases short and J 0 bases short, with 6 bases between. Germline loops: CDR1 PRHDT, CDR2 FYEKMQ (reference sequence). CDR3 sequence reads: CASSSIMNTEAFF. Written as DNA, the CDR3 is TGTGCCAGCAGCTCCATCATGAACACTGAAGCTTTCTTT.

CDR3: CASSAQGALTAEAFF. In DNA, the CDR3 is TGTGCCAGCAGCGCCCAGGGGGCGCTAACAGCTGAAGCTTTCTTT. The genes are TRBV5-4 and TRBJ1-1; the match to TRBD1 covers 8 bases. The CDR3 spans 15 residues. Germline CDR1 is SGHNT and CDR2 is YYREEE (reference sequence). V shed 4 bases and J 6 bases; nucleotides not matched to a gene: 11.